What follows are 27 T cell receptor beta chains derived from one specimen sequenced in a study of technical replicates of blood from several donors listed by TCRdb under 2017. Library preparation used the immunoSEQ multiplex PCR assay. TCRdb limited this immuneACCESS table to in-frame rearrangements with V and J called. A share of clones is missing; checked studies link under half to unresolved V genes, and the rest is unexplained. The sample table lists tens of thousands of clones, 80% to 90% of them with a count of one. The ten top clones hold approximately 4.6% of the sample. Input material: PBMCs. These receptors were collected from a human donor in good health. Some clones in this sample may be carry-over from other donors' samples.

This clone was observed a handful of times. This chain links TRBV7-9 with TRBJ1-3, with D hard to call. The CDR3 covers 13 residues. Looked up from germline, CDR1 is SEHNR and CDR2 is FQNEAQ (reference sequence). V was pared by 3 bases and J by 0 bases, with 3 bases between. As DNA, the CDR3 is TGTGCCAGCAGCTTCGGCTCTGGAAACACCATATATTTT. Translation gives CASSFGSGNTIYF.

In this sample, this clone turned up a few times. This chain uses TRBV4-2 with TRBJ2-4; D is ambiguous. The CDR3 contains 14 residues. V dropped 1 base and J dropped 5 bases, with 9 bases sitting between them. Per germline, CDR1 LGHNA and CDR2 YNFKEQ. The CDR3 DNA follows: TGTGCCAGCAGCCAAGCGGTCCGAGAAAACATTCAGTACTTC. Translating gives CASSQAVRENIQYF.

The V gene is TRBV7-3, the J gene TRBJ2-3; D perhaps matches TRBD2 (5 bases). Germline CDR1 SGHTA, CDR2 FQGTGA. The CDR3 has 14 amino acids. V lost 6 bases and J lost 1, with 11 bases in between. The CDR3 loop is CASSLEEGTDTQYF. The CDR3, as DNA: TGTGCCAGCAGTCTGGAGGAGGGCACAGATACGCAGTATTTT.

The chain uses TRBV5-1 and TRBJ2-5, with D perhaps TRBD2 (6 bases). V lost 3 bases, J lost 5 bases, and 23 bases lay in between. The length of the CDR3 is 17 residues. The germline CDR1 and CDR2 sequences are SGHRS and YFSETQ. The CDR3 DNA follows: TGCGCCAGCAGCTCTAGCCACAGTGCCGGGGGTTCGGAGACCCAGTACTTC. Its protein product is CASSSSHSAGGSETQYF.

The chain employs TRBV7-6 and TRBJ1-1, with TRBD1 identical over 7 bases. V shed 5 bases, J shed 2 bases, and the junction held 5 bases outside the gene matches. This CDR3 comprises 14 residues. The germline CDR1 and CDR2 sequences are SGHVS and FNYEAQ. The CDR3 spells CASSPRQGNTEAFF. The CDR3 DNA reads as TGTGCCAGCAGCCCTCGACAGGGTAACACTGAAGCTTTCTTT.

The chain uses TRBV27 and TRBJ2-1; weak D call: TRBD1 (5 bases). This CDR3 is built from 14 residues. V lost 1 base to trimming and J lost 5 bases, with 9 bases between them. Germline V lookup: CDR1 MNHEY, CDR2 SMNVEV (reference sequence). CDR3 nucleotides: TGTGCCAGCAGTTTATGGCAGGGAAACAATGAGCAGTTCTTC. Protein product: CASSLWQGNNEQFF.

The chain couples TRBV30 to TRBJ1-1; TRBD1 is a possible D gene (5 bases). V was cut by 1 base and J by 5 bases, with 11 bases left in between. Germline V gene lookup returns CDR1 GTSNPN and CDR2 SVGIG (reference sequence). This CDR3 contains 13 residues. CDR3 nucleotide sequence: TGTGCCTGGAGTGGGCGGGGGAAAACTGAAGCTTTCTTT. The encoded protein is CAWSGRGKTEAFF.

The chain couples TRBV4-3 to TRBJ2-7; TRBD2 agrees at 9 bases. CDR3 length: 15 amino acids. V trimming: 0 bases; J trimming: 5 bases; junction bases outside the gene matches: 5. CDR1 LGHNA and CDR2 YSLEER come from the germline V gene. CDR3 DNA: TGCGCCAGCAGCCAAGAGGCCAGCGGGGGGCACGAGCAGTACTTC. Translated: CASSQEASGGHEQYF.

The chain employs TRBV6-5 and TRBJ1-2, with 9 positions matching TRBD1. The CDR3 has 12 residues. Germline CDR1 and CDR2: MNHEY and SVGAGI. Trimming removed 11 bases from V and 7 bases from J; junction bases left unmatched: 8. CDR3 residues: CAGRDRAGGYTF. CDR3 nucleotide sequence: TGTGCCGGCCGGGACAGGGCGGGTGGCTACACCTTC.

This sequence joins TRBV4-2 and TRBJ1-1; no definite D call. This CDR3 comprises 16 residues. V was shortened by 4 bases and J by 4 bases, with 19 bases between the two germline ends. Per germline, CDR1 LGHNA and CDR2 YNFKEQ. The CDR3 reads CASSPIPAGGSTEAFF. CDR3 nucleotide sequence: TGTGCCAGCAGCCCTATTCCGGCGGGTGGGAGCACTGAAGCTTTCTTT.

The chain combines TRBV11-1 with TRBJ2-7, with 9 nucleotides matching TRBD1. CDR3 size: 14 residues. CDR1 and CDR2 (germline): SGHAT, FQDESV (reference sequence). The V and J ends lost 3 bases and 5 bases, in that order; junction bases with no gene match: 5. The CDR3 DNA reads TGTGCCAGCAGCTTTAGGGACAGGGCCGACGAGCAGTACTTC. Encoded protein: CASSFRDRADEQYF.

The genes are TRBV5-4 and TRBJ1-5; the D is unclear. The CDR3 length is 15 residues. The V end lost 5 bases, the J end lost 5 bases, and 17 bases lay between the germline ends. Germline V gene data show CDR1 as SGHNT and CDR2 as YYREEE (reference sequence). CDR3 in DNA: TGTGCCAGCAGTTCTGGCCCTCTACGGGATCAGCCCCAGCATTTT. Translated, it gives CASSSGPLRDQPQHF.

Only one count was recorded for this clone. The V gene is TRBV6-5, the J gene TRBJ1-2; no clear D gene. Per germline, CDR1 MNHEY and CDR2 SVGAGI. The ends were cut back, 0 bases at V and 4 bases at J, with 9 bases in the middle. CDR3 length: 14 residues. The CDR3, as DNA: TGTGCCAGCAGTTACTCGGAGGTCGGCTATGGCTACACCTTC. Protein product: CASSYSEVGYGYTF.

This rearrangement joins TRBV13 to TRBJ2-1; 10 bases agree with TRBD2. There are 18 residues in the CDR3. Per the germline V gene, CDR1 is PRHDT and CDR2 is FYEKMQ (reference sequence). The ends lost 1 base at V and 8 bases at J; junction bases unmatched: 14. CDR3 sequence (DNA): TGTGCCAGCAGCTTAGTCTTAACGACGGGACTAGCGAACGATGAGCAGTTCTTC. Translated: CASSLVLTTGLANDEQFF.

This rearrangement joins TRBV10-3 to TRBJ2-5, with a possible D match to TRBD1 (7 bases). CDR1 is ENHRY, CDR2 SYGVKD, per germline. V was pared by 10 bases and J by 5 bases, with 20 bases between. The CDR3 runs to 14 residues. As DNA, the CDR3 is TGTGCCACCAGGGGCGGGGACAGAGGGGAGACCCAGTACTTC. Its protein is CATRGGDRGETQYF.

J is TRBJ2-1 and V is TRBV4-1; 13 bases align to TRBD2. The CDR3 is 17 residues long. Germline V CDR1 and CDR2: MGHRA, YSYEKL. V gave up 1 base and J gave up 0 bases; unmatched junction bases: 0. The CDR3, as DNA: TGCGCCAGCAGCCAAGGGACTAGCGGGGGCTCCTACAATGAGCAGTTCTTC. This codes for CASSQGTSGGSYNEQFF.

The chain couples TRBV18 to TRBJ2-7, with 7 bases that match TRBD2. The CDR3 sequence is 14 residues long. CDR1 KGHSH and CDR2 LQKENI come from the germline V gene. Trimming cost V 4 bases and J 7 bases; bases outside gene matches: 10. As DNA, the CDR3 is TGTGCCAGCTCACGGACCGGGAGGCTAGGTGAGCAGTACTTC. Its protein is CASSRTGRLGEQYF.

The chain joins TRBV7-9 to TRBJ2-1; the D is unclear. The germline V gene has CDR1 SEHNR and CDR2 FQNEAQ (reference sequence). This CDR3 spans 13 amino acids. Trimming took off 0 bases at V and 5 bases at J, with 5 bases between the two ends. For the CDR3, the DNA is TGTGCCAGCAGCTTAGCACTCGACAATGAGCAGTTCTTC. Its protein is CASSLALDNEQFF.

The chain recombines TRBV16 with TRBJ1-5, with a possible D match to TRBD1 (5 bases). Trimming shortened V by 3 bases and J by 6 bases, and 15 bases separated the two germline ends. The length of the CDR3 is 15 residues. The germline V gene encodes CDR1 KGHSY and CDR2 FQNENV. DNA for the CDR3: TGTGCCAGCAGCCAGGGTGTTGCCGGGGGTCAGCCCCAGCATTTT. Residues: CASSQGVAGGQPQHF.

The chain links TRBV18 to TRBJ1-2, with a tentative D call TRBD1 (5 bases). This CDR3 contains 16 residues. The germline V gene has CDR1 KGHSH and CDR2 LQKENI. V was trimmed by 5 bases and J by 0 bases, leaving 16 bases between them. The CDR3 bases are TGTGCCAGCTCATCATCGGGAGGACAAACTAACTATGGCTACACCTTC. Its protein product is CASSSSGGQTNYGYTF.

The chain recombines TRBV30 with TRBJ1-2; 7 positions agree with TRBD1. The V gene's germline CDR1 is GTSNPN and CDR2 SVGIG (reference sequence). The trim removed 4 bases at V and 8 bases at J, leaving 10 bases unmatched. The CDR3 runs 13 residues. DNA of the CDR3: TGTGCCTGGAAAGGTACAGGGGCCCAGGGCTACACCTTC. Translated: CAWKGTGAQGYTF.

The J gene is TRBJ2-5, the V gene TRBV5-1; perhaps TRBD1 as D (5 bases). Germline V CDR1 and CDR2: SGHRS, YFSETQ. The ends were cut back, 0 bases at V and 5 bases at J, with 11 bases in the middle. This CDR3 is built from 14 residues. CDR3 in amino acids: CASSLEPSGETQYF. The CDR3 coding sequence is TGCGCCAGCAGCTTGGAGCCATCAGGGGAGACCCAGTACTTC.

This clone turned up a few times. The chain is built from TRBV9 and TRBJ2-2, with 10 bases aligning to TRBD1. CDR3 length: 18 amino acids. J gave up 6 bases and V 2 bases, and 13 bases lay outside the gene matches. The germline CDR1 and CDR2 sequences are SGDLS and YYNGEE. The CDR3 DNA sequence: TGTGCCAGCAGCGTGGGCCCGAGTGGGGACAGGGGTCCCGGGGAGCTGTTTTTT. Its protein is CASSVGPSGDRGPGELFF.

The CDR3 region is CASSKTGHSGYTF. The DNA for the CDR3 is TGTGCCAGCAGCAAGACAGGGCACTCTGGCTACACCTTC. This chain connects TRBV5-6 to TRBJ1-2, with 7 bases that match TRBD1. The CDR3 runs 13 residues. Germline trimming cut 4 bases from V and 7 bases from J; bases unmatched to any gene: 7. Germline V gene sequence: CDR1 SGHDT, CDR2 YYEEEE.

The rearrangement uses TRBV19 and TRBJ1-6; TRBD1 is a possible D gene (5 bases). Trimming cost V 2 bases and J 7 bases, with 9 bases left between them. The CDR3 consists of 14 residues. Germline assignment: CDR1 LNHDA and CDR2 SQIVND (reference sequence). CDR3 loop: CASSILQANSPLHF. CDR3 DNA sequence: TGTGCCAGTAGTATACTACAGGCCAATTCACCCCTCCACTTT.

This chain links TRBV5-1 with TRBJ2-3; 7 bases map to TRBD1. CDR1 and CDR2 from the germline V gene are SGHRS and YFSETQ. J lost 2 bases, V lost 7 bases, and 13 bases had no gene match. This CDR3 has 16 amino acids. The CDR3 loop is CASGLGAGQDTDTQYF. CDR3 sequence (DNA): TGCGCCAGCGGGCTTGGTGCAGGACAGGACACAGATACGCAGTATTTT.

The chain uses TRBV10-1 and TRBJ1-2; D gene unclear. The germline V gene has CDR1 WNHNN and CDR2 SYGVQD (reference sequence). Trimming cost V 4 bases and J 4 bases, with 10 bases left between them. This CDR3 is built from 13 residues. The CDR3 is CASSGSAGYGYTF. CDR3 DNA: TGCGCCAGCAGTGGTTCGGCAGGCTATGGCTACACCTTC.